A single sample is the source of the 13 T cell receptor beta chains below, sequenced in a study of Graves' ophthalmopathy and Graves' hyperthyroidism (dated by TCRdb to between 2017 and 2018). The run used an Illumina HiSeq 2000. For repertoire sequencing, the TCR beta CDR3 regions were amplified from RNA transcripts. HTBI primers and the Qiagen OneStep RT-PCR kit were used in a first-round RT-PCR, which was followed by a second-round multiplex PCR, size selection and purification. The raw public reads went through TCRdb reprocessing: fastp at Q25, MiXCR clone calling, in-frame beta chains kept. One record per CDR3 amino acid sequence lists the most common genes and DNA. The sample table lists roughly 220,000 distinct CDR3 sequences, less than 55% of them with a count of one. The ten largest clones capture around 43% of the sample. Sequenced sample: peripheral blood. The receptors here all came from an adult man with Graves' ophthalmopathy.

This clonotype was counted only a few times. The V call is TRBV20-1, the J call TRBJ2-1; the match to TRBD2 covers 8 bases. Germline V gene data show CDR1 as DFQATT and CDR2 as SNEGSKA (reference sequence). The J segment lost 4 bases and the V segment lost 6 bases, leaving 8 bases of the junction unmatched. CDR3 length equals 14 residues. The CDR3 sequence is CSAEREGGYNEQFF. As DNA, the CDR3 is TGCAGTGCCGAACGGGAGGGAGGGTACAATGAGCAGTTCTTC.

Concerning this clonotype: It may be a read error: a sequence one base away is much more abundant. The chain carries TRBV7-3 and TRBJ1-2; maybe TRBD1 (5 bases). V gave up 2 bases and J gave up 3 bases, with 7 bases separating them. The germline CDR1 and CDR2 sequences are SGHTA and FQGTGA. The CDR3 spans 13 residues. CDR3 loop: CASSLPGDYGYTF. Written as DNA, the CDR3 is TGTGCCAGCAGCTTACCGGGGGACTATGGCTACACCTTC.

The sample holds a few counts of this clonotype. The CDR3 DNA reads as TGTGCCAGCAGCCTTCGAGTTGGGACTAGCCAAGAGACCCAGTACTTC. Translated: CASSLRVGTSQETQYF. The chain has TRBV7-9 and TRBJ2-5; 8 bases map to TRBD2. The CDR3 sequence is 16 residues long. CDR1 is SEHNR, CDR2 FQNEAQ, per germline (reference sequence). With V trimmed by 5 bases and J by 1 base, 9 bases remained unmatched.

This clonotype was counted only a few times. CDR3 protein: CASSSPQGTAHGYTF. The CDR3 coding sequence is TGTGCCAGCAGTTCACCGCAGGGGACAGCGCATGGCTACACCTTC. V usage is TRBV6-6 and J usage is TRBJ1-2; 7 bases match TRBD1. The CDR3 sequence is 15 residues long. The V gene's germline CDR1 is MNHNY and CDR2 SVGAGI (reference sequence). Trimming at V came to 4 bases and at J to 6 bases, leaving 11 bases not matched to a gene.

The chain joins TRBV19 to TRBJ1-5; TRBD1 might be the D (6 bases). Germline V gene data show CDR1 as LNHDA and CDR2 as SQIVND (reference sequence). V was trimmed by 3 bases and J by 3 bases, leaving 12 bases between them. This CDR3 has 15 residues. As DNA, the CDR3 is TGTGCCAGTAGTATGGCGGACAGACACAATCAGCCCCAGCATTTT. This translates into CASSMADRHNQPQHF. Drawing the rest from reference TRBV19 and TRBJ1-5, the complete variable domain is DGGITQSPKYLFRKEGQNVTLSCEQNLNHDAMYWYRQDPGQGLRLIYYSQIVNDFQKGDIAEGYSVSREKKESFPLTVTSAQKNPTAFYLCASSMADRHNQPQHFGDGTRLSIL.

This clonotype was recorded at least ten times. J is TRBJ1-1 and V is TRBV25-1; a possible D gene is TRBD1 (5 bases). CDR1 is MGHDK, CDR2 SYGVNS, per germline. Trimming removed 3 bases from V and 5 bases from J, with 10 bases in between. The CDR3 is 13 amino acids. CDR3 sequence reads: CASSELGGTEAFF. The DNA for the CDR3 is TGTGCCAGCAGTGAGCTGGGGGGAACTGAAGCTTTCTTT.

The chain is built from TRBV2 and TRBJ2-5; 9 nucleotides line up with TRBD2. CDR3 length: 15 residues. Germline-derived CDR1 and CDR2 are SNHLY and FYNNEI. V lost 7 bases and J lost 9; bases outside the gene matches: 15. The CDR3 DNA follows: TGTGCCAGCATCCTCGAAGGACTAGCGAAGGAGGCCCAGTACTTC. It encodes CASILEGLAKEAQYF.

This chain joins TRBV3-1 and TRBJ1-2; D unclear. The germline V and J ends were trimmed by 0 bases and 7 bases, with 9 bases remaining between them. The length of the CDR3 is 13 residues. Germline V lookup: CDR1 LGHDT, CDR2 YNNKEL (reference sequence). The CDR3 here is CASSQEPGGGYTF. Here the CDR3 DNA reads TGTGCCAGCAGCCAAGAGCCAGGCGGTGGCTACACCTTC.

The chain is built from TRBV7-8 and TRBJ2-7; 13 nucleotides line up with TRBD2. The CDR3 sequence is 17 residues long. V lost 1 base, J lost 4 bases, and 7 bases stayed unmatched. Looked up from germline, CDR1 is SGHVS and CDR2 is FQNEAQ. The CDR3 region has the DNA TGTGCCAGCAGCTTAGGCGGACTAGCGGGAGAAAGGTACGAGCAGTACTTC. It yields the protein CASSLGGLAGERYEQYF.

The V call is TRBV9, the J call TRBJ1-6; TRBD1 agrees at 7 bases. Germline V lookup: CDR1 SGDLS, CDR2 YYNGEE. The trim removed 5 bases at V and 7 bases at J, leaving 9 bases unmatched. The CDR3 sequence is 15 residues long. This CDR3 reads CASSLGGQLNSPLHF. The CDR3 DNA sequence: TGTGCCAGCAGTTTAGGGGGACAGCTGAATTCACCCCTCCACTTT.

CDR3 DNA sequence: TGTGCTAGTGGTTTGGAACAGCACTCCAATCAGCCCCAGCATTTT. Protein sequence: CASGLEQHSNQPQHF. The chain is built from TRBV12-5 and TRBJ1-5, with D unresolved. The CDR3 spans 15 residues. V was pared by 1 base and J by 3 bases, with 10 bases between. Germline V CDR1 and CDR2: LGHNT, FRNRAP.

With regard to this clonotype: A read error may explain this, as a much larger clone is one base away. The rearrangement uses TRBV15 and TRBJ1-1; no clear D. The length of the CDR3 is 14 residues. Germline lookup yields CDR1 LNHNV and CDR2 YYDKDF (reference sequence). The CDR3 reads CATSGDLTATEAFF. Here the CDR3 DNA reads TGTGCCACCAGCGGAGATCTAACAGCCACTGAAGCTTTCTTT. Full variable domain (outside the CDR3, taken from reference TRBV15 and TRBJ1-1): DAMVIQNPRYQVTQFGKPVTLSCSQTLNHNVMYWYQQKSSQAPKLLFHYYDKDFNNEADTPDNFQSRRPNTSFCFLDIRSPGLGDTAMYLCATSGDLTATEAFFGQGTRLTVV.

This clonotype occurred a few times. This chain connects TRBV20-1 to TRBJ1-2, with a possible D match to TRBD1 (5 bases). The CDR3 totals 16 residues. Trimming left V 2 bases short and J 8 bases short, with 24 bases between. Germline CDR1 DFQATT, CDR2 SNEGSKA (reference sequence). CDR3 in amino acids: CSARIWGDGGRGGYTF. Here the CDR3 DNA reads TGCAGTGCTAGAATATGGGGGGATGGAGGGCGAGGGGGCTACACCTTC.